This T cell receptor beta chain stems from a study of Ad26.COV2.S vaccination and SARS-CoV-2 variants (dated by TCRdb to about 2021). Regarding the complete study: Vaccine-arm donors were drawn from COV1001, a multicentre, randomized, double-blind, placebo-controlled phase I-IIa trial of Ad26.COV2.S in healthy adults. Ad26.COV2.S was administered intramuscularly at a dose of 5x10^10 or 1x10^11 viral particles, either as one shot or as two shots given 56 days apart. A total of 32 samples were included in the TCR-sequenced set, comprising roughly 19 Ad26.COV2.S vaccine recipients, 5 placebo recipients and 8 SARS-CoV-2 convalescent individuals. Participants in the trial were split at random into five groups of five each, receiving low-dose or high-dose Ad26.COV2.S once or twice, or else placebo on both occasions. Investigators did not know the trial group allocation while performing experiments and assessing outcomes. The specificity and breadth of SARS-CoV-2-reactive T cell receptors after Ad26.COV2.S vaccination were assessed by TCRbeta repertoire sequencing. General findings and caveats noted by the study authors: Comparing responses between vaccine doses or regimens was not something the study was powered to do. According to the authors, total T cell responses may have been underestimated by the TCR breadth and depth analyses. Higher spike-specific TCR breadth was observed in Ad26.COV2.S recipients than in placebo recipients (P = 0.0014). After vaccination, substantial breadth of spike-specific CD8+ and CD4+ T cell responses was reported. Vaccine and placebo recipients had similar non-spike TCR breadth, a finding consistent with the vaccine containing only spike.

The V end gives up 5 bases and the J end 4 bases, leaving 6 bases in the junction not matched to a gene. From cysteine to phenylalanine, the CDR3 is 14 amino acids long. Just the 42-base CDR3 DNA is kept, in frame starting at base 1. The CDR1 and CDR2 encoded by the germline V gene (reference sequence) are LNHDA and SQIVND. The immunoSEQ Assay was used to sequence TCRbeta CDR3 regions. After extraction, genomic DNA underwent amplification by bias-controlled multiplex PCR, followed by high-throughput sequencing. The original pipeline was this. Collapsing and filtering of sequences were performed to quantify the absolute abundance of each unique TCRbeta CDR3 region. T cell fraction was estimated by normalizing TCRbeta template counts to usable DNA, with usable DNA measured through amplification of reference genes found in all nucleated cells. Repertoire TCRs were annotated as SARS-CoV-2-specific by exact matching of V gene, CDR3 amino acid sequence and J gene to a known reactive TCR set. The reference SARS-CoV-2 TCR set came from MIRA and was filtered for enrichment in COVID-19-positive ImmuneCODE repertoires, removing public or cross-reactive TCRs. Based on the MIRA antigens, annotated TCRs were further analysed at the level of specific ORF or position within ORF. Breadth was defined as the number of annotated unique rearrangements divided by the total number of unique productive rearrangements, and depth was defined as the summed frequency of the annotated unique rearrangements. Two-sided Wilcoxon rank-sum tests were applied when comparing TCR breadth between groups. Held by TCRdb, this immuneACCESS table contains in-frame sequences only and omits some clones. Under half of the omission traces to an unresolved V gene where checked; the cause of the rest is unknown. That table is the source of V, J and clone size, and D and trimming were worked out from the DNA. The sample table records over 400,000 clones; around 93% of these occur just once. The ten biggest clones cover roughly 1.7% of the sample.

Explained via the paper, the treatment or condition label denotes: some 20 received Ad26.COV2.S at low or high dose, single or two shots; about 5 received placebo; per-sample allocation not given. Repertoires of vaccine and placebo recipients were sequenced from samples collected on day 63 after the first injection. In Cohort 1b, about two dozen adults aged 18-55 years were enrolled at a single site in Boston, USA, between 29 July and 7 August 2020. Ad26.COV2.S was a replication-incompetent adenovirus type 26 vector that expressed a prefusion-stabilized SARS-CoV-2 spike protein derived from the original Wuhan strain. With regard to this clone: This clone's antigen is unknown. No clone much larger than this one lies a single base away; base qualities are absent.

The chain links TRBV19 with TRBJ1-2, with 8 bases matching TRBD1. Sequencing was performed on peripheral blood, taken in a trial of Ad26.COV2.S vaccine versus placebo. The sequence was collected from a person aged 18-65 years who received the Ad26.COV2.S COVID-19 vaccine or a placebo. CDR3 reads: CASSLTGAAYGYTF. The nucleotide sequence is given as TGTGCCAGTAGTCTGACAGGGGCCGCCTATGGCTACACCTTC.